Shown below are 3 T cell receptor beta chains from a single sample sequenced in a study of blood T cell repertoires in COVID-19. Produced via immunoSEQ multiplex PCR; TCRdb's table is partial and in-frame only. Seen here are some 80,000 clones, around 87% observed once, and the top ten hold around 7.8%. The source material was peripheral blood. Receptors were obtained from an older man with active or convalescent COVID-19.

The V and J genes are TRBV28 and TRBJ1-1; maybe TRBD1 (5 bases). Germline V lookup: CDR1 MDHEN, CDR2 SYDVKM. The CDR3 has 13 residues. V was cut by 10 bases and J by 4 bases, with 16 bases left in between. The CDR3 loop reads CATSLGGITEAFF. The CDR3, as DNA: TGTGCCACCTCCCTCGGGGGGATCACTGAAGCTTTCTTT.

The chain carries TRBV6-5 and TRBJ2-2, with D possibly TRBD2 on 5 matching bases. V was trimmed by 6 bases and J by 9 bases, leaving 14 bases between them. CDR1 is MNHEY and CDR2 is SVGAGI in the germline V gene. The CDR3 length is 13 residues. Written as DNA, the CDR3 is TGTGCCAGCAGAGTTGAGAGGGATCGGGAGCTGTTTTTT. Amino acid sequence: CASRVERDRELFF.

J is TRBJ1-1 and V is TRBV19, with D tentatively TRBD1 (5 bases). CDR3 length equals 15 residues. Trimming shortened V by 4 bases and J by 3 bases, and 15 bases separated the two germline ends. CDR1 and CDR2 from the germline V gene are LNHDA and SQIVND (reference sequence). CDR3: CASSTPAGSYTEAFF. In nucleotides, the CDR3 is TGTGCCAGTAGTACCCCGGCAGGGTCGTACACTGAAGCTTTCTTT.